This TCR beta chain originates from a study of metastatic and nonmetastatic thyroid tumors. Across the study: The study looked at repertoires side by side in blood and in tumor or nodule tissue from malignant and benign thyroid patients.

To note about this clone: Antigen specificity is unknown.

Overall study results and limits: Malignant tumors reportedly showed significantly higher TCR beta diversity than benign nodules in both blood and tumor.

No patient received treatment before thyroid surgery. V lost 6 bases to trimming and J lost 6 bases; unmatched junction nucleotides: 13. The germline gives CDR1 MRHNA, CDR2 SNTAGT. This CDR3 has 16 residues. As handled by the study authors: The study built a papillary thyroid cancer distant-metastasis classifier from CDR3 differences across clinicopathological groups. TCRdb re-clonotyped the PCR reads via MiXCR. What appears here as the V and J calls and clone size reflects TCRdb's work, not the paper's. The sample carries roughly 14,000 clones, approximately 29% recorded once. Sample: tumor tissue. V usage is TRBV6-4 and J usage is TRBJ2-7; 11 bases are shared with TRBD2. This sequence was found in a female donor with papillary thyroid cancer or a benign thyroid nodule (not recorded which). Some clones in this sample may be carry-over from other donors' samples. The CDR3 coding sequence is TGTGCCAGCAGCTTACTAGCGGGAGAGGGGGAAGGCGAGCAGTACTTC. It translates to CASSLLAGEGEGEQYF.